This T cell receptor (beta chain) was captured by sequencing in a study of T cell responses to AZD1222 COVID-19 vaccine. Generated by immunoSEQ multiplex PCR, the TCRdb table keeps only in-frame clones and is missing some. The table has over 100,000 clones, approximately 85% seen once. On this clone itself: Its antigen is still unknown.

Whole-study findings and limits: White British donors predominated, females outnumbered males, and clonal diversity was possibly underestimated. Spike regions recognized by vaccine-associated CD4 TCRs spanned the protein, led by 160-218 and 743-854. AZD1222 recipients seropositive at baseline numbered only 5 or 6. Unmutated regions of variants are reportedly targeted by nearly half of spike-specific TCRs.

CDR3 size: 19 residues. Germline lookup yields CDR1 MNHNY and CDR2 SVGAGI (reference sequence). V lost 6 bases to trimming and J lost 0 bases, with 26 bases between them. This TCR came from an adult who received the MenACWY meningococcal vaccine as a control. The chain recombines TRBV6-6 with TRBJ1-2; perhaps TRBD1 as D (6 bases). Sequences were derived from peripheral blood, sampled 28 days after the second dose of the MenACWY control vaccine. CDR3 DNA: TGTGCCAGCAGCCGATTTGCGGACAGCGCTAATCCGTCTAACTATGGCTACACCTTC. Residues: CASSRFADSANPSNYGYTF.